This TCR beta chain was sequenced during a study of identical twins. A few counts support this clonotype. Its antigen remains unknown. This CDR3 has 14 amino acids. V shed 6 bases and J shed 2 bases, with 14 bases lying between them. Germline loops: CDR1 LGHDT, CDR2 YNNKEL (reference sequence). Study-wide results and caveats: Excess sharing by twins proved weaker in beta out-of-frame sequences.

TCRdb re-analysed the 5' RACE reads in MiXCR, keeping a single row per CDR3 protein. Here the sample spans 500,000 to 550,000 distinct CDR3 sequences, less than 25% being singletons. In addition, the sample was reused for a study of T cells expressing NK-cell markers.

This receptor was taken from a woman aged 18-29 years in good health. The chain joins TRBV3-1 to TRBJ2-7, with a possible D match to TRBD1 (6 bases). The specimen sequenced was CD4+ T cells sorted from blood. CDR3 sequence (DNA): TGTGCCAGCAGTCTGTTTGGGGGCACCTACGAGCAGTACTTC. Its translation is CASSLFGGTYEQYF.